Reported below is one TCR beta chain. The table lists this clonotype with many counts. The specificity of this receptor is unknown. No much larger clone is present one base from it, and per-base qualities are unavailable. This entry belongs to a study of Graves' ophthalmopathy and Graves' hyperthyroidism (dated by TCRdb to 2017 to 2018). Background for the entire study: Peripheral blood was collected before any treatment was given, at the time of initial diagnosis. A discovery set of about 99 patients (around 44 ophthalmopathy, 57 stable hyperthyroidism) was enrolled to explore V-J signatures distinguishing ophthalmopathy from hyperthyroidism. For independent validation, a separate cohort was made up of 18 to 20 hyperthyroidism patients plus 17 patients who later progressed from hyperthyroidism to ophthalmopathy. After sampling, hyperthyroidism patients received methimazole starting at 30 mg daily, and ophthalmopathy patients received high-dose intravenous methylprednisolone. In total, some 140 blood samples were TCR-sequenced: 40 to 45 ophthalmopathy, some 75 hyperthyroidism and around 17 hyperthyroidism-to-ophthalmopathy patients. The 100 discovery patients were randomly split 7:3 into training and test sets. T-cell repertoires of thyroid tissue and blood were compared in more than 5 hyperthyroidism patients. The study used signatures of the TCR beta repertoire to tell Graves' ophthalmopathy apart from Graves' hyperthyroidism and to predict which patients would progress to ophthalmopathy.

General conclusions and limits of the study: In validation, the model predicted ophthalmopathy progression with about 71% sensitivity and about 73% specificity; roughly 12 predicted patients were CT-confirmed with GO in a median of 6.5 months. The 13-signature model separated ophthalmopathy from stable hyperthyroidism with roughly 89% sensitivity and 81.08% specificity in cross-validation, and 80%/75% in the test set. Sample size was not predetermined statistically, and investigators were not blinded to group allocation. Most of the expanded thyroid clonotypes with a frequency above 0.001 were also detected in blood, and it was suggested that the thyroid immune response may be reflected by blood repertoires.

V loses 1 base, J loses 2 bases, and the germline ends lie 12 bases apart. The germline V gene sets CDR1 to MGHRA and CDR2 to YSYEKL. Including cysteine and phenylalanine, the CDR3 has 17 amino acids. The entry retains the CDR3 DNA only, 51 bases that are in frame from base 1. For repertoire sequencing, the TCR beta CDR3 regions were amplified from RNA transcripts. The first round was an RT-PCR using HTBI primers with the Qiagen OneStep RT-PCR kit, and this first round was followed by a second-round multiplex PCR, then size selection and purification. Sequencing of the libraries was carried out on an Illumina HiSeq2000 in paired-end mode with 100 bp reads. The source study handled its data this way. SOAPnuke was used to process the reads, removing any read that contained adapters or uncalled bases, had a mean Phred below 15, or lacked an exact match to the constant primer or identifier. COPE v1.2.5 was used to merge high-quality paired reads. Clonotypes were defined as unique nucleotide sequences and were aligned to IMGT TRB V, D and J references using MiTCR v1.1. Only V-J combinations with frequency above 0.0001 were analysed, covering about 99% of repertoires. For each V-J combination, a TCR clonal expansion and chaos score was defined as F50 clonal expansion divided by the chaos observed in the TCRdist matrix. Welch's t-statistics and random forest were used to reduce the features to some 13 V-J combinations, which were then used as input to a naive Bayes classifier. Thyroid-blood repertoire similarity was quantified with the Morisita-Horn index. TCRdb applied fastp at Q25 and MiXCR to the public reads, then kept only in-frame beta chains. Every distinct CDR3 protein forms one entry, paired with its most common genes and DNA. None of the V and J calls come from the authors' own analysis; TCRdb made them. The sample records about 620,000 distinct CDR3 sequences, about 20% of which are singletons. Around 6.5% of the sample rests with the top ten.

Hyperthyroidism was considered stable if no progression to ophthalmopathy occurred within 18 months of follow-up. The hyperthyroidism patients were 18 to 65 years old and newly diagnosed, with a disease duration of less than 2 months. Patients with other autoimmune diseases, uncontrolled infections, pregnancy or lactation were excluded from the study. Clinical symptoms, serum thyroxine, TRAb, thyroid ultrasound and orbital computed tomography formed the basis of the diagnosis. Using Ficoll-Paque density gradient centrifugation, PBMCs were isolated from 10 ml of fresh peripheral blood. Total RNA was extracted using Trizol reagent, and RNA quality was checked on an Agilent 2100 Bioanalyzer.

This clonotype originated in a woman between 18 and 29 years old with stable Graves' hyperthyroidism. Some clones in this sample may be carry-over from other donors' samples. Donor details come from another sample of the same person, matched by shared clones. Sequencing was performed on peripheral blood. The rearrangement combines TRBV4-1 with TRBJ2-6; the D segment could be TRBD1, given 6 matching bases. The DNA is TGCGCCAGCAGCCAAGGACAGGCCCGCGCTGGGGCCAACGTCCTGACTTTC. This yields the protein CASSQGQARAGANVLTF.